The clone carrying this T cell receptor (beta chain) has only a few counts. This entry comes from a study of shared clonotypes between healthy human individuals. At the level of the study: Donor composition was a couple of women and three men, aged 18 to 49.

Only in-frame clones appear in the TCRdb table, and some are missing; sequencing was by immunoSEQ multiplex PCR. Found here are about 480,000 clones, roughly 79% of them singletons; the top ten hold about 12%. The CDR3 is made up of 15 amino acids. The V and J ends lost 1 base and 1 base respectively, with 12 bases between them. Germline V gene sequence: CDR1 SGHRS, CDR2 YFSETQ. Sample: PBMCs. The clonotype comes from a woman aged 40 to 49 in good health. Some clones in this sample may be carry-over from other donors' samples. The chain couples TRBV5-1 to TRBJ2-7; D may be TRBD1 (5 bases). Here the CDR3 DNA reads TGCGCCAGCAGCTTGATGTCAGGGCCGTCCTACGAGCAGTACTTC. Amino acids: CASSLMSGPSYEQYF.